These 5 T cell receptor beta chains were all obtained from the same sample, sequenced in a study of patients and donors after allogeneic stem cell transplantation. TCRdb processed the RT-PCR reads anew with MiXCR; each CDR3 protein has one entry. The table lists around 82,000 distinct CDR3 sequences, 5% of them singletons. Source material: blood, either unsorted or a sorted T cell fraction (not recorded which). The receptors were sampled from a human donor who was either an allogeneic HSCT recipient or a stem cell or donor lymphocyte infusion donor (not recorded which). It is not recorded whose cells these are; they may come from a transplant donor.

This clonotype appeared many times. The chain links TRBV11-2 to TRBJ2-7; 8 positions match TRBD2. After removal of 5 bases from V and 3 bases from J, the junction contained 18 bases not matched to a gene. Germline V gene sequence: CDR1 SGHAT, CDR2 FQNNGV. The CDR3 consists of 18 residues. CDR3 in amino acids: CASSPIHRERGRFYEQYF. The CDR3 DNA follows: TGTGCCAGCAGCCCTATCCACCGGGAACGCGGGAGGTTCTACGAGCAGTACTTC.

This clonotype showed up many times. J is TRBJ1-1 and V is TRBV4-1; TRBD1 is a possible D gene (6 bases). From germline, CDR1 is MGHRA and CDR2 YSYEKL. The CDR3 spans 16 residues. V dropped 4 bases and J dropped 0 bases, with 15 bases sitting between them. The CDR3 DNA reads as TGCGCCAGCAGCCCCAGTGGAGGGGGGATGAACACTGAAGCTTTCTTT. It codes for CASSPSGGGMNTEAFF.

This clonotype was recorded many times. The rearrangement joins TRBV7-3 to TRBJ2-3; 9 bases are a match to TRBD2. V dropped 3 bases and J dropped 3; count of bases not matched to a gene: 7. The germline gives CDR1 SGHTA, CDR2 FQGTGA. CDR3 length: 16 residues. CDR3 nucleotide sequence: TGTGCCAGCAGCTTCAATGGCGGGGGGGTAACAGATACGCAGTATTTT. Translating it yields CASSFNGGGVTDTQYF.

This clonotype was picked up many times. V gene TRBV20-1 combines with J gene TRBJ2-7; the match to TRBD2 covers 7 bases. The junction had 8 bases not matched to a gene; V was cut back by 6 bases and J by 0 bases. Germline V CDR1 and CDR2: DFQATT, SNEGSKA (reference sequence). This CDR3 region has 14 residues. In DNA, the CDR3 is TGCAGTGCCCTCGACGGGGGGAGCTCCTACGAGCAGTACTTC. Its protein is CSALDGGSSYEQYF.

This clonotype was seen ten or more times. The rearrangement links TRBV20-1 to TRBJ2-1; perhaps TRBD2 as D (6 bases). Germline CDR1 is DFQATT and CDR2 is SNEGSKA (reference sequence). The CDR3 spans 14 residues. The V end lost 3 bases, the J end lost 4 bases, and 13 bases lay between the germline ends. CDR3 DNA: TGCAGTGCTAGTTCGGCGGGACGGTACAATGAGCAGTTCTTC. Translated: CSASSAGRYNEQFF.